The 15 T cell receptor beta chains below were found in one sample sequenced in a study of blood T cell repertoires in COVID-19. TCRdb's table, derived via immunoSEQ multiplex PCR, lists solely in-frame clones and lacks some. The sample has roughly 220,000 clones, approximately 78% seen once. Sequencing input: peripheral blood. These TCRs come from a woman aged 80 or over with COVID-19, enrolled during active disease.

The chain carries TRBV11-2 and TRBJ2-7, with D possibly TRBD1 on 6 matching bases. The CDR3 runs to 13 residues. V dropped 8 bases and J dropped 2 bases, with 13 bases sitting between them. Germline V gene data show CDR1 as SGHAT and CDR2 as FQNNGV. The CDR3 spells CASEQGNAYEQYF. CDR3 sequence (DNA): TGTGCCAGCGAACAGGGAAATGCCTACGAGCAGTACTTC.

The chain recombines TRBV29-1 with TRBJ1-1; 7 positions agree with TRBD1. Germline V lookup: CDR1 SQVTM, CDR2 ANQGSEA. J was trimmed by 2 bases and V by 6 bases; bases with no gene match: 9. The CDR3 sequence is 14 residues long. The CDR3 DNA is TGCAGCGTCCTTCCCGGGACAGCAAACACTGAAGCTTTCTTT. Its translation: CSVLPGTANTEAFF.

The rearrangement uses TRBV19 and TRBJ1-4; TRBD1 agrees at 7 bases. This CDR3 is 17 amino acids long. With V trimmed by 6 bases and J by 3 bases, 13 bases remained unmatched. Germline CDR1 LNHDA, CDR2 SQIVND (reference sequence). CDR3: CASSGTGAQSANEKLFF. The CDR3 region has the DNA TGTGCCAGTAGCGGAACAGGGGCCCAGTCGGCTAATGAAAAACTGTTTTTT.

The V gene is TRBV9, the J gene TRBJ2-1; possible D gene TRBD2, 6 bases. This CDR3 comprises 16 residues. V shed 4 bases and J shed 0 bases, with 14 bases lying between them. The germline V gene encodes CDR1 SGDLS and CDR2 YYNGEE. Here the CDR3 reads CASSPLMGGSYNEQFF. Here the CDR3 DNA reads TGTGCCAGCAGCCCGCTTATGGGGGGCTCCTACAATGAGCAGTTCTTC. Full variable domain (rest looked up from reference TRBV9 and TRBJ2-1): DSGVTQTPKHLITATGQRVTLRCSPRSGDLSVYWYQQSLDQGLQFLIQYYNGEERAKGNILERFSAQQFPDLHSELNLSSLELGDSALYFCASSPLMGGSYNEQFFGPGTRLTVL.

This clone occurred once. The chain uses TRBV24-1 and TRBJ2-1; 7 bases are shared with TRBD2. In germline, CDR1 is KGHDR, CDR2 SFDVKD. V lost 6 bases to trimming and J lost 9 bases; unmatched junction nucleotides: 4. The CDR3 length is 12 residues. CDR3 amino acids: CATSPWGGEQFF. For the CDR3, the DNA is TGTGCCACCAGTCCGTGGGGGGGTGAGCAGTTCTTC.

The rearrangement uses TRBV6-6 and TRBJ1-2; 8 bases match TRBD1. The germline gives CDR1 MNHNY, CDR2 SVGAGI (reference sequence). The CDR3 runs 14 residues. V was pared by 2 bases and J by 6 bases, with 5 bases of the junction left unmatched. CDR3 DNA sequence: TGTGCCAGCAGTTACCGGACAGGGATTGATGGCTACACCTTC. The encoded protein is CASSYRTGIDGYTF.

This chain's CDR3 is CASSTDRPNTGELFF. The DNA of the CDR3 is TGTGCCAGCAGTACCGACAGACCCAACACCGGGGAGCTGTTTTTT. This chain joins TRBV6-2 or TRBV6-3 and TRBJ2-2, with D possibly TRBD1 on 5 matching bases. The germline gives CDR1 MNHEY, CDR2 SVGEGT. The CDR3 length is 15 residues. Deletions cut 5 bases from V and 2 bases from J, with 12 bases between.

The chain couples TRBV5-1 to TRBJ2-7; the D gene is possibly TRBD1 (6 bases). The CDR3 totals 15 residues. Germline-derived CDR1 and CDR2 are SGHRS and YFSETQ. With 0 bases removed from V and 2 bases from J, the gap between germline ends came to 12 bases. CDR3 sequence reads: CASSLGQAFPYEQYF. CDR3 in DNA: TGCGCCAGCAGCTTGGGACAGGCCTTCCCCTACGAGCAGTACTTC.

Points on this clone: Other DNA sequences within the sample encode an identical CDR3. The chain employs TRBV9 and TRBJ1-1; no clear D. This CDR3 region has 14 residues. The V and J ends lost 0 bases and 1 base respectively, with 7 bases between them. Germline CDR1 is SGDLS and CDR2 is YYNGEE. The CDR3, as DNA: TGTGCCAGCAGCGTAGATACAAGGAACACTGAAGCTTTCTTT. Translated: CASSVDTRNTEAFF.

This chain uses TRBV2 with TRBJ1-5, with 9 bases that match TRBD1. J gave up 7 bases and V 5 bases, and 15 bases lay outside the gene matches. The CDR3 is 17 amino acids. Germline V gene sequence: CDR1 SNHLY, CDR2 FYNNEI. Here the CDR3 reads CASSSPGPQGARQPQHF. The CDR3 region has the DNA TGTGCCAGCAGTTCCCCGGGGCCACAGGGGGCGAGGCAGCCCCAGCATTTT.

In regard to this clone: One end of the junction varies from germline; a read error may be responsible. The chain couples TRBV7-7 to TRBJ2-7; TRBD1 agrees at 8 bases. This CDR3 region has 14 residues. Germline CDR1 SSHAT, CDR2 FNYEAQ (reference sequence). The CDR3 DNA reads TGTGCTAGCAGCCGTGACAGGGGCTCGTACGAGCAGTACTTC. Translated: CASSRDRGSYEQYF.

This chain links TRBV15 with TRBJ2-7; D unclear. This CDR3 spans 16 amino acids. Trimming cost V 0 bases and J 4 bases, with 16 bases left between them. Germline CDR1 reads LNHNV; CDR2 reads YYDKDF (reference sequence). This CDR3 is CATSREASTPLYEQYF. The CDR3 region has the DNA TGTGCCACCAGCAGAGAAGCAAGCACCCCCCTATACGAGCAGTACTTC. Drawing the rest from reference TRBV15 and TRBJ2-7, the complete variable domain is DAMVIQNPRYQVTQFGKPVTLSCSQTLNHNVMYWYQQKSSQAPKLLFHYYDKDFNNEADTPDNFQSRRPNTSFCFLDIRSPGLGDTAMYLCATSREASTPLYEQYFGPGTRLTVT.

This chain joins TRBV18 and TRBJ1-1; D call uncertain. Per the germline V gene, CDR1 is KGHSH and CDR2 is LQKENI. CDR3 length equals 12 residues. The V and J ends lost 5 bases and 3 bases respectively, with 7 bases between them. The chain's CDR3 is CASSERDTEAFF. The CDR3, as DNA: TGTGCCAGCTCAGAGCGGGACACTGAAGCTTTCTTT. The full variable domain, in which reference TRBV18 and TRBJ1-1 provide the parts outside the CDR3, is NAGVMQNPRHLVRRRGQEARLRCSPMKGHSHVYWYRQLPEEGLKFMVYLQKENIIDESGMPKERFSAEFPKEGPSILRIQQVVRGDSAAYFCASSERDTEAFFGQGTRLTVV.

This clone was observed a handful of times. Here the CDR3 reads CASSLSLAWSSYNEQFF. CDR3 nucleotide sequence: TGTGCCAGCAGCTTATCCTTAGCGTGGAGCTCCTACAATGAGCAGTTCTTC. This chain uses TRBV7-2 with TRBJ2-1, with a weak D call TRBD2 (5 bases). The V end lost 2 bases, the J end lost 0 bases, and 14 bases lay between the germline ends. This CDR3 region has 17 residues. CDR1 SGHTA and CDR2 FQGNSA come from the germline V gene.

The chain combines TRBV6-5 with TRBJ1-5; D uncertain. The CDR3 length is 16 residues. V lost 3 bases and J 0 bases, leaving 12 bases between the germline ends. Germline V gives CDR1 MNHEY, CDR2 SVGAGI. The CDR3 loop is CASSYSWGDSNQPQHF. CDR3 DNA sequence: TGTGCCAGCAGTTATAGTTGGGGAGATAGCAATCAGCCCCAGCATTTT.